The 22 T cell receptor beta chains given below trace back to one sample, sequenced in a study of cytomegalovirus exposure and HLA in healthy donors. PCR primers comprised 60 Vbeta and 13 Jbeta primers. The assay was immunoSEQ multiplex PCR, and TCRdb's table has in-frame clones only and misses some. The data show some 120,000 clones, with around four fifths seen just once and about 11% held by the top ten. The material sequenced was PBMCs. These TCRs come from a male donor in good health and CMV-seropositive.

The rearrangement links TRBV4-3 to TRBJ2-3; 7 bases fit TRBD1. Germline-derived CDR1 and CDR2 are LGHNA and YSLEER. The CDR3 length is 19 residues. The V segment lost 0 bases and the J segment 2 bases; nucleotides outside the gene matches: 14. CDR3 protein: CASSQDSGFQTGYTDTQYF. The CDR3 DNA reads as TGCGCCAGCAGCCAAGATAGTGGTTTTCAGACAGGGTACACAGATACGCAGTATTTT.

This chain links TRBV19 with TRBJ1-5; tentative D call: TRBD1 (5 bases). Deletions cut 3 bases from V and 2 bases from J, with 11 bases between. The CDR3 contains 15 residues. The germline V gene encodes CDR1 LNHDA and CDR2 SQIVND (reference sequence). In nucleotides, the CDR3 is TGTGCCAGTAGTATGTCCGGGGGGGGCAATCAGCCCCAGCATTTT. As protein: CASSMSGGGNQPQHF.

The gene calls are TRBV28 and TRBJ2-5; D is unclear. The germline V gene encodes CDR1 MDHEN and CDR2 SYDVKM. Trimming took 3 bases from V and 7 from J, leaving 15 bases between them. The CDR3 spans 14 residues. This CDR3 is CASSFQQLRRTQYF. The CDR3 DNA sequence: TGTGCCAGCAGTTTCCAACAGTTAAGGCGGACCCAGTACTTC.

This chain links TRBV4-3 with TRBJ2-5; D is ambiguous. The DNA end is more similar to TRBJ2-7, so the J call may be wrong. The CDR3 is 15 amino acids. From germline, CDR1 is LGHNA and CDR2 YSLEER. The CDR3, as DNA: TGCGCCAGCAGCCAAGATTACAGTCTCTCCTACGAGCAGTACTTC. It specifies CASSQDYSLSYEQYF.

The rearrangement links TRBV6-4 to TRBJ2-2; no firm D call. The CDR3 has 15 amino acids. V was trimmed by 4 bases and J by 0 bases, leaving 9 bases between them. Germline V CDR1 and CDR2: MRHNA, SNTAGT. CDR3 protein: CASSASLANTGELFF. For the CDR3, the DNA is TGTGCCAGCAGTGCTTCACTCGCGAACACCGGGGAGCTGTTTTTT.

The chain combines TRBV28 with TRBJ2-7; TRBD2 matches 8 bases. The V gene end was trimmed by 7 bases and the J gene end by 3 bases; junction bases not matched to a gene: 11. CDR3 length equals 15 residues. The germline CDR1 and CDR2 sequences are MDHEN and SYDVKM. CDR3 nucleotide sequence: TGTGCCAGCAACTTCGCGGGAGCGGGAGACTACGAGCAGTACTTC. This codes for CASNFAGAGDYEQYF.

This rearrangement joins TRBV7-9 to TRBJ2-1, with D maybe TRBD1 (6 bases). The CDR3 totals 15 residues. CDR1 SEHNR and CDR2 FQNEAQ come from the germline V gene (reference sequence). Trimming shortened V by 5 bases and J by 0 bases, and 11 bases separated the two germline ends. CDR3: CASSLTGLSYNEQFF. DNA of the CDR3: TGTGCCAGCAGCCTGACAGGTCTCTCCTACAATGAGCAGTTCTTC.

The V gene is TRBV4-3, the J gene TRBJ2-1, with 11 positions matching TRBD2. The germline CDR1 and CDR2 sequences are LGHNA and YSLEER. The ends lost 1 base at V and 0 bases at J; junction bases unmatched: 5. The CDR3 contains 18 residues. The CDR3 loop reads CASSQVLAGGSSYNEQFF. The CDR3, as DNA: TGCGCCAGCAGCCAAGTGCTAGCGGGAGGCTCCTCCTACAATGAGCAGTTCTTC.

V usage is TRBV5-5 and J usage is TRBJ2-2, with no clear D. Germline V gives CDR1 SGHKS, CDR2 YYEKEE (reference sequence). This CDR3 is 15 amino acids long. Between the trimmed V and J ends, which lost 4 bases and 5 bases, there was a span of 15 bases. The CDR3 coding sequence is TGTGCCAGCAGCCCCGGAGCCTCGACGACCGGGGAGCTGTTTTTT. Translation gives CASSPGASTTGELFF.

The chain is built from TRBV29-1 and TRBJ1-5; D uncertain. Trimming took 7 bases from V and 0 from J, leaving 10 bases between them. The CDR3 consists of 13 residues. Germline loops: CDR1 SQVTM, CDR2 ANQGSEA. This CDR3 reads CSASVDSNQPQHF. In DNA form, the CDR3 reads TGCAGCGCGTCAGTCGATAGCAATCAGCCCCAGCATTTT.

V is TRBV18 and J is TRBJ1-5; D uncertain. The CDR3 runs to 14 residues. Germline-derived CDR1 and CDR2 are KGHSH and LQKENI. Trimming removed 5 bases at V and 1 base at J, with 9 bases between. CDR3 residues: CASSKEMSNQPQHF. CDR3 sequence (DNA): TGTGCCAGCTCAAAGGAGATGAGCAATCAGCCCCAGCATTTT. The full variable domain, its missing parts supplied by reference TRBV18 and TRBJ1-5, is NAGVMQNPRHLVRRRGQEARLRCSPMKGHSHVYWYRQLPEEGLKFMVYLQKENIIDESGMPKERFSAEFPKEGPSILRIQQVVRGDSAAYFCASSKEMSNQPQHFGDGTRLSIL.

This chain uses TRBV7-2 with TRBJ1-1; D possibly corresponds to TRBD1 (5 bases). Germline V CDR1 and CDR2: SGHTA, FQGNSA. CDR3 length: 16 residues. V dropped 5 bases and J dropped 1 base, with 17 bases sitting between them. CDR3 bases: TGTGCCAGCAGCCTATGGGGCGGGGAAACGAACACTGAAGCTTTCTTT. Translating gives CASSLWGGETNTEAFF.

The V gene is TRBV7-3, the J gene TRBJ2-1; 10 bases map to TRBD2. The CDR3 sequence is 16 residues long. Germline trimming cut 5 bases from V and 5 bases from J; bases unmatched to any gene: 9. Germline CDR1 and CDR2: SGHTA and FQGTGA. CDR3 coding DNA: TGTGCCAGCAGCCAACGTAGCGGGAGGATGAACAATGAGCAGTTCTTC. It specifies CASSQRSGRMNNEQFF.

The CDR3 sequence: CASSLALAVTGEADEQFF. In nucleotides, the CDR3 is TGTGCCAGCAGCTTAGCGTTGGCAGTGACAGGGGAGGCCGATGAGCAGTTCTTC. This chain joins TRBV7-8 and TRBJ2-1, with 8 bases identical to TRBD1. The CDR3 has 18 residues. V dropped 0 bases and J dropped 8; count of bases not matched to a gene: 15. In germline, CDR1 is SGHVS, CDR2 FQNEAQ.

The CDR3 region is CASSSAGQSYEQYF. CDR3 sequence (DNA): TGTGCCAGCAGCTCCGCGGGACAGTCCTACGAGCAGTACTTC. The chain combines TRBV7-8 with TRBJ2-7; weak D call: TRBD1 (7 bases). V dropped 4 bases and J dropped 1 base, with 11 bases sitting between them. The CDR3 is made up of 14 amino acids. The germline gives CDR1 SGHVS, CDR2 FQNEAQ.

The V and J genes are TRBV6-1 and TRBJ1-1; 9 bases map to TRBD1. The V gene end was trimmed by 5 bases and the J gene end by 6 bases; junction bases not matched to a gene: 7. The CDR3 totals 14 residues. CDR1 is MNHNS and CDR2 is SASEGT in the germline V gene. The CDR3 nucleotides are TGTGCCAGCAGTTCCCCCGACAGGGGGTCTGAAGCTTTCTTT. It specifies CASSSPDRGSEAFF.

The genes are TRBV7-9 and TRBJ2-5; D is perhaps TRBD1 (6 bases). This CDR3 region has 13 residues. Trimming shortened V by 7 bases and J by 5 bases, and 14 bases separated the two germline ends. CDR1 SEHNR and CDR2 FQNEAQ come from the germline V gene (reference sequence). This chain's CDR3 is CASTHRDWETQYF. CDR3 DNA sequence: TGTGCCAGCACCCACAGGGATTGGGAGACCCAGTACTTC.

This clone was detected a few times. V usage is TRBV5-5 and J usage is TRBJ1-4, with a possible D match to TRBD1 (6 bases). This CDR3 is 19 amino acids long. Deletions cut 1 base from V and 7 bases from J, with 26 bases between. Germline V lookup: CDR1 SGHKS, CDR2 YYEKEE (reference sequence). CDR3 region: CASSLNIQARGGRFEKLFF. CDR3 in DNA: TGTGCCAGCAGCTTGAATATCCAGGCAAGGGGGGGACGTTTTGAAAAACTGTTTTTT.

The DNA for the CDR3 is TGTGCCAGCAGCTTAGCGCGAGGGAGTCAGCCCCAGCATTTT. Translating gives CASSLARGSQPQHF. V and J are TRBV7-2 and TRBJ1-5; D remains unclear. The CDR3 spans 14 residues. Germline CDR1 and CDR2: SGHTA and FQGNSA. Trimming shortened V by 0 bases and J by 6 bases, and 9 bases separated the two germline ends.

The chain joins TRBV9 to TRBJ1-1; tentatively, D is TRBD1 (5 bases). The CDR3 spans 14 residues. In germline, CDR1 is SGDLS, CDR2 YYNGEE. The germline V and J ends were trimmed by 3 bases and 6 bases, with 15 bases remaining between them. The CDR3 DNA reads TGTGCCAGCAGCGGGCACCTGGGGGGGTCTGAAGCTTTCTTT. It is translated as CASSGHLGGSEAFF.

This chain links TRBV9 with TRBJ2-3, with 9 bases fitting TRBD2. The V gene's germline CDR1 is SGDLS and CDR2 YYNGEE. This CDR3 comprises 15 residues. The J segment lost 0 bases and the V segment lost 4 bases, leaving 3 bases of the junction unmatched. This CDR3 reads CASSSSGGSTDTQYF. The DNA for the CDR3 is TGTGCCAGCAGCTCAAGCGGGGGGAGCACAGATACGCAGTATTTT.

The chain links TRBV28 to TRBJ2-5; D ambiguous. V was shortened by 4 bases and J by 2 bases, with 8 bases between the two germline ends. The length of the CDR3 is 13 residues. Germline values: CDR1 MDHEN, CDR2 SYDVKM. CDR3 coding DNA: TGTGCCAGCAGTTCGGCAGGTCAAGAGACCCAGTACTTC. It codes for CASSSAGQETQYF.